A selection of T cell receptor beta chains follows, all from one sample in a study of cytomegalovirus exposure and HLA in healthy donors. The table came from immunoSEQ multiplex PCR; TCRdb's copy has only in-frame clones and leaves some out. Of about 160,000 clones listed, approximately 80% were seen once; the top ten hold 8% to 10%. What was sequenced was PBMCs. These receptors were taken from a man aged 18 to 35 in good health and CMV-seropositive. CDR3s include the opening cysteine and the closing phenylalanine or tryptophan. D genes are given only for firm matches. Clone size is shown for a subset of rows, as once, few, many or a class of expanded clone.

CDR3 protein: CASNLRTSGMLDTQYF; CDR3 DNA: TGTGCCAGCAACCTCAGGACTAGCGGGATGTTAGATACGCAGTATTTT; clone size: NA; J gene: TRBJ2-3; D gene: TRBD2; V gene: TRBV2
CDR3 protein: CASSLGYRVYGYTF; CDR3 DNA: TGTGCCAGCAGCTTAGGGTACAGGGTCTATGGCTACACCTTC; clone size: NA; J gene: TRBJ1-2; D gene: NA; V gene: TRBV7-9
CDR3 protein: CASSRDGGNTEAFF; CDR3 DNA: TGCGCCAGCAGCCGGGACGGGGGAAACACTGAAGCTTTCTTT; clone size: NA; J gene: TRBJ1-1; D gene: NA; V gene: TRBV5-1
CDR3 protein: CASSPAVTNEQYF; CDR3 DNA: TGTGCCAGCTCACCAGCGGTTACAAACGAGCAGTACTTC; clone size: once; J gene: TRBJ2-7; D gene: NA; V gene: TRBV18
CDR3 protein: CASSLVGSGGLGEQFF; CDR3 DNA: TGTGCCAGCAGCTTAGTTGGTAGCGGGGGTCTCGGTGAGCAGTTCTTC; clone size: NA; J gene: TRBJ2-1; D gene: TRBD2; V gene: TRBV7-2
CDR3 protein: CASSGPEQYYEQYF; CDR3 DNA: TGTGCCAGCAGCGGCCCCGAACAGTACTACGAGCAGTACTTC; clone size: few; J gene: TRBJ2-7; D gene: NA; V gene: TRBV14
CDR3 protein: CASSPFGESPADTQYF; CDR3 DNA: TGTGCCAGCAGCCCCTTCGGGGAGAGTCCGGCAGATACGCAGTATTTT; clone size: NA; J gene: TRBJ2-3; D gene: NA; V gene: TRBV9
CDR3 protein: CASSYARNYGYTF; CDR3 DNA: TGTGCCAGCAGCTACGCCAGGAACTATGGCTACACCTTC; clone size: NA; J gene: TRBJ1-2; D gene: NA; V gene: TRBV11-1
CDR3 protein: CASSLSGQGKNQPQHF; CDR3 DNA: TGTGCCAGCAGCTTATCCGGACAGGGGAAGAATCAGCCCCAGCATTTT; clone size: few; J gene: TRBJ1-5; D gene: TRBD1; V gene: TRBV13
CDR3 protein: CASSLDRGKDYGYTF; CDR3 DNA: TGTGCCAGCAGCTTAGATCGGGGAAAGGACTATGGCTACACCTTC; clone size: NA; J gene: TRBJ1-2; D gene: NA; V gene: TRBV7-9
CDR3 protein: CASRVNDRAYGYTF; CDR3 DNA: TGTGCCAGCAGGGTTAACGACAGGGCCTATGGCTACACCTTC; clone size: NA; J gene: TRBJ1-2; D gene: TRBD1; V gene: TRBV2
CDR3 protein: CASSIGLAGGVYNEQFF; CDR3 DNA: TGTGCCAGTAGTATAGGGCTAGCGGGAGGGGTATACAATGAGCAGTTCTTC; clone size: NA; J gene: TRBJ2-1; D gene: TRBD2; V gene: TRBV19
CDR3 protein: CASSQVEQGQETQYF; CDR3 DNA: TGCGCCAGCAGCCAAGTCGAACAGGGTCAAGAGACCCAGTACTTC; clone size: NA; J gene: TRBJ2-5; D gene: NA; V gene: TRBV4-1
CDR3 protein: CASSLRASGSYNEQFF; CDR3 DNA: TGTGCCAGCAGTTTACGAGCTAGCGGCTCCTACAATGAGCAGTTCTTC; clone size: NA; J gene: TRBJ2-1; D gene: TRBD2; V gene: TRBV27
CDR3 protein: CASSPGGFGSEAFF; CDR3 DNA: TGTGCCAGCAGCCCCGGGGGGTTCGGGTCTGAAGCTTTCTTT; clone size: NA; J gene: TRBJ1-1; D gene: NA; V gene: TRBV27
CDR3 protein: CASTSGLSSYEQYF; CDR3 DNA: TGTGCCAGCACGTCAGGGTTAAGCTCCTACGAGCAGTACTTC; clone size: NA; J gene: TRBJ2-7; D gene: NA; V gene: TRBV6-1
CDR3 protein: CASTAVQGHEGYTF; CDR3 DNA: TGTGCCAGCACCGCAGTCCAGGGGCATGAAGGCTACACCTTC; clone size: NA; J gene: TRBJ1-2; D gene: NA; V gene: TRBV7-2
CDR3 protein: CASSRGGSHNEQFF; CDR3 DNA: TGTGCCAGCAGTCGGGGGGGGTCACACAATGAGCAGTTCTTC; clone size: few; J gene: TRBJ2-1; D gene: TRBD2; V gene: TRBV6-5
CDR3 protein: CASRGTSGTYNEQFF; CDR3 DNA: TGTGCCAGCAGGGGGACTAGCGGGACTTACAATGAGCAGTTCTTC; clone size: NA; J gene: TRBJ2-1; D gene: TRBD2; V gene: TRBV6-6
CDR3 protein: CASSSTGLYSPLHF; CDR3 DNA: TGTGCCAGCAGCTCTACAGGATTATATTCACCCCTCCACTTT; clone size: few; J gene: TRBJ1-6; D gene: NA; V gene: TRBV5-8
CDR3 protein: CASSLAGDRGDGYTF; CDR3 DNA: TGTGCCAGCAGCTTGGCCGGGGACAGGGGTGATGGCTACACCTTC; clone size: NA; J gene: TRBJ1-2; D gene: TRBD1; V gene: TRBV5-4
CDR3 protein: CASSPRIDVAFF; CDR3 DNA: TGTGCCAGCAGTCCGAGGATCGACGTGGCTTTCTTT; clone size: NA; J gene: TRBJ1-1; D gene: NA; V gene: TRBV6-5
CDR3 protein: CASSIQGSAETQYF; CDR3 DNA: TGTGCCAGTAGTATCCAGGGGAGCGCAGAGACCCAGTACTTC; clone size: NA; J gene: TRBJ2-5; D gene: NA; V gene: TRBV19
CDR3 protein: CASSLQGINEQYF; CDR3 DNA: TGTGCCAGCAGCTTGCAGGGGATCAACGAGCAGTACTTC; clone size: NA; J gene: TRBJ2-7; D gene: NA; V gene: TRBV11-2
CDR3 protein: CSVARGGDEKLFF; CDR3 DNA: TGCAGCGTTGCCCGGGGGGGGGATGAAAAACTGTTTTTT; clone size: NA; J gene: TRBJ1-4; D gene: NA; V gene: TRBV29-1
CDR3 protein: CASSAGNSPLHF; CDR3 DNA: TGCGCCAGCAGTGCAGGGAATTCACCCCTCCACTTT; clone size: NA; J gene: TRBJ1-6; D gene: NA; V gene: TRBV10-2
CDR3 protein: CASSRHPGQNTGELFF; CDR3 DNA: TGTGCCAGCAGCAGGCACCCGGGACAGAACACCGGGGAGCTGTTTTTT; clone size: NA; J gene: TRBJ2-2; D gene: NA; V gene: TRBV5-6
CDR3 protein: CASSQDTGGGTDTQYF; CDR3 DNA: TGCGCCAGCAGCCAAGATACAGGGGGTGGCACAGATACGCAGTATTTT; clone size: NA; J gene: TRBJ2-3; D gene: TRBD1; V gene: TRBV4-3
CDR3 protein: CASKTPGHSYEQYF; CDR3 DNA: TGTGCCAGCAAAACCCCGGGACACAGCTACGAGCAGTACTTC; clone size: NA; J gene: TRBJ2-7; D gene: NA; V gene: TRBV7-2
CDR3 protein: CASSVATSGGYNEQFF; CDR3 DNA: TGTGCCAGCAGCGTAGCTACTAGCGGGGGTTACAATGAGCAGTTCTTC; clone size: few; J gene: TRBJ2-1; D gene: TRBD2; V gene: TRBV9
CDR3 protein: CASSLPRAPGELFF; CDR3 DNA: TGTGCCAGCAGCCTACCGAGGGCCCCCGGGGAGCTGTTTTTT; clone size: NA; J gene: TRBJ2-2; D gene: NA; V gene: TRBV6-5
CDR3 protein: CASSSGRGYEKLFF; CDR3 DNA: TGTGCCAGCAGTTCGGGCAGGGGATATGAAAAACTGTTTTTT; clone size: NA; J gene: TRBJ1-4; D gene: NA; V gene: TRBV9
CDR3 protein: CASSAAQTGAKFSYEQYF; CDR3 DNA: TGTGCCAGCAGTGCGGCCCAGACAGGGGCCAAGTTCTCCTACGAGCAGTACTTC; clone size: NA; J gene: TRBJ2-7; D gene: TRBD1; V gene: TRBV28
CDR3 protein: CASSLAHRAGTGELFF; CDR3 DNA: TGTGCCAGCAGCTTAGCACACAGGGCGGGCACCGGGGAGCTGTTTTTT; clone size: NA; J gene: TRBJ2-2; D gene: NA; V gene: TRBV4-2
CDR3 protein: CASSMEVWVQPQHF; CDR3 DNA: TGTGCCAGTAGTATGGAGGTATGGGTTCAGCCCCAGCATTTT; clone size: NA; J gene: TRBJ1-5; D gene: NA; V gene: TRBV19
CDR3 protein: CASSSQGATEAFF; CDR3 DNA: TGTGCCAGCAGCTCTCAGGGGGCCACTGAAGCTTTCTTT; clone size: NA; J gene: TRBJ1-1; D gene: TRBD1; V gene: TRBV7-6
CDR3 protein: CASSEWGVNTEAFF; CDR3 DNA: TGTGCCAGCAGTGAATGGGGGGTGAACACTGAAGCTTTCTTT; clone size: once; J gene: TRBJ1-1; D gene: NA; V gene: TRBV2
CDR3 protein: CASSQSGSSYNEQFF; CDR3 DNA: TGTGCCAGCAGTCAATCAGGTAGCTCCTACAATGAGCAGTTCTTC; clone size: NA; J gene: TRBJ2-1; D gene: NA; V gene: TRBV7-2
CDR3 protein: CASTNQVIQYF; CDR3 DNA: TGTGCCAGCACCAACCAGGTCATTCAGTACTTC; clone size: NA; J gene: TRBJ2-4; D gene: NA; V gene: TRBV6-6
CDR3 protein: CASSVRGQETQYF; CDR3 DNA: TGTGCCTCCAGCGTTCGGGGGCAAGAGACCCAGTACTTC; clone size: NA; J gene: TRBJ2-5; D gene: NA; V gene: TRBV27
CDR3 protein: CASSPPLLAVSTDTQYF; CDR3 DNA: TGTGCCAGCAGCCCGCCCCTACTAGCAGTAAGCACAGATACGCAGTATTTT; clone size: NA; J gene: TRBJ2-3; D gene: NA; V gene: TRBV13
CDR3 protein: CASSQGLAGADTQYF; CDR3 DNA: TGTGCCAGCAGCCAAGGACTAGCGGGGGCCGATACGCAGTATTTT; clone size: NA; J gene: TRBJ2-3; D gene: TRBD2; V gene: TRBV5-4
CDR3 protein: CASSGITRGPGETQYF; CDR3 DNA: TGTGCCAGCAGTGGGATAACGAGGGGGCCGGGCGAGACCCAGTACTTC; clone size: once; J gene: TRBJ2-5; D gene: TRBD1; V gene: TRBV25-1
CDR3 protein: CASTELAGEETQYF; CDR3 DNA: TGTGCCAGCACCGAACTAGCGGGGGAAGAGACCCAGTACTTC; clone size: NA; J gene: TRBJ2-5; D gene: TRBD2; V gene: TRBV6-5
CDR3 protein: CASSRQGPGTDTQYF; CDR3 DNA: TGCGCCAGCAGCCGACAGGGACCTGGCACAGATACGCAGTATTTT; clone size: NA; J gene: TRBJ2-3; D gene: TRBD1; V gene: TRBV4-1
CDR3 protein: CASSDLRGYTF; CDR3 DNA: TGTGCCAGCAGCGATTTACGGGGCTACACCTTC; clone size: NA; J gene: TRBJ1-2; D gene: NA; V gene: TRBV9
CDR3 protein: CASSVAPSQSSGNTIYF; CDR3 DNA: TGTGCCAGCAGCGTAGCCCCGTCACAGAGCTCTGGAAACACCATATATTTT; clone size: few; J gene: TRBJ1-3; D gene: NA; V gene: TRBV9
CDR3 protein: CASSLGRKVSDTQYF; CDR3 DNA: TGTGCCAGCAGCTTAGGGAGGAAGGTTTCAGATACGCAGTATTTT; clone size: NA; J gene: TRBJ2-3; D gene: NA; V gene: TRBV7-9
CDR3 protein: CASTIPGSHSYEQYF; CDR3 DNA: TGTGCCAGCACTATTCCGGGTTCCCACTCCTACGAGCAGTACTTC; clone size: few; J gene: TRBJ2-7; D gene: NA; V gene: TRBV28
CDR3 protein: CASSIVLYGGRNEQFF; CDR3 DNA: TGTGCCAGTAGTATAGTTTTGTACGGGGGGCGGAATGAGCAGTTCTTC; clone size: once; J gene: TRBJ2-1; D gene: NA; V gene: TRBV19
CDR3 protein: CASSQAGYQPQHF; CDR3 DNA: TGCGCCAGCAGCCAGGCAGGGTATCAGCCCCAGCATTTT; clone size: NA; J gene: TRBJ1-5; D gene: NA; V gene: TRBV4-1
CDR3 protein: CASSLEGSSYNEQFF; CDR3 DNA: TGCGCCAGCAGCTTGGAAGGGAGCTCCTACAATGAGCAGTTCTTC; clone size: NA; J gene: TRBJ2-1; D gene: NA; V gene: TRBV5-1
CDR3 protein: CASSLRLAGETQYF; CDR3 DNA: TGTGCCAGCAGCTTAAGGCTAGCGGGAGAGACCCAGTACTTC; clone size: once; J gene: TRBJ2-5; D gene: TRBD2; V gene: TRBV5-5
CDR3 protein: CASSLGSEETQYF; CDR3 DNA: TGTGCCAGCAGCTTGGGCTCAGAAGAGACCCAGTACTTC; clone size: NA; J gene: TRBJ2-5; D gene: NA; V gene: TRBV5-6